A selection of T cell receptor beta chains follows, all from one sample in a study of T-cell reconstitution after alpha-beta-depleted transplantation in children. TCRdb re-analysed the PCR reads in MiXCR, keeping a single row per CDR3 protein. In the table there are some 600,000 distinct CDR3 sequences, over 10% of which are singletons. The source was PBMCs, mostly from graft donor cells, collected 360 days after TCRalphabeta/CD19-depleted stem cell transplant. These TCRs come from a male patient younger than 18 who had a stem cell transplant for acute myeloid leukemia, so the T cells may come from the graft donor. The CDR3 runs from the conserved cysteine through the conserved F or W. A D gene is named only where the DNA matches it firmly. The size entry is marked missing in some rows and otherwise reads once, few, many or a size class.

len: 13
j_gene: TRBJ2-1
d_gene: TRBD2
abundance: many
v_gene: TRBV20-1
CDR3nt: TGCAGTGCTGGGGTAAAGCGGGAGTCTGAGCAGTTCTTC
CDR3aa: CSAGVKRESEQFF

len: 13
j_gene: TRBJ1-6
d_gene: TRBD1
abundance: few
v_gene: TRBV20-1
CDR3nt: TGCAGTGCTAACGGACAGGGGACTGCTACCCTCCACTTT
CDR3aa: CSANGQGTATLHF

len: 15
j_gene: TRBJ2-3
d_gene: TRBD2
abundance: -
v_gene: TRBV5-5
CDR3nt: TGTGCCAGCAGCTCAGGGACTAGTCCGCTGGGTACGCAGTATTTT
CDR3aa: CASSSGTSPLGTQYF

len: 15
j_gene: TRBJ2-2
d_gene: TRBD2
abundance: few
v_gene: TRBV27
CDR3nt: TGTGCCAGCTCGAACATGGGGGGGGTCGCCGGGGAGCTGTTTTTT
CDR3aa: CASSNMGGVAGELFF

len: 14
j_gene: TRBJ2-7
d_gene: -
abundance: few
v_gene: TRBV7-3
CDR3nt: TGTGCCAGCAGCCCCGGGGGCACGTCTAACGAGCAGTACTTC
CDR3aa: CASSPGGTSNEQYF

len: 19
j_gene: TRBJ2-7
d_gene: -
abundance: -
v_gene: TRBV11-2
CDR3nt: TGTGCCAGCAGCGCGCCCCGAGTACAGGGTAATGGGGTTTCCTACGAGCAGTACTTC
CDR3aa: CASSAPRVQGNGVSYEQYF

len: 15
j_gene: TRBJ2-3
d_gene: TRBD1
abundance: few
v_gene: TRBV10-3
CDR3nt: TGTGCCATCAGTAGGGCCGGGACAGGCACAGATACGCAGTATTTT
CDR3aa: CAISRAGTGTDTQYF

len: 17
j_gene: TRBJ2-1
d_gene: TRBD2
abundance: -
v_gene: TRBV7-8
CDR3nt: TGTGCCAGCAGCGCCCCGCGGAGTAGCGGGAGGTACAATGAGCAGTTCTTC
CDR3aa: CASSAPRSSGRYNEQFF

len: 15
j_gene: TRBJ2-6
d_gene: -
abundance: few
v_gene: TRBV12-3/TRBV12-4
CDR3nt: TGTGCCAGCAGGACCCTTGATTGGGGGGCCAACGTCCTGACTTTC
CDR3aa: CASRTLDWGANVLTF

len: 14
j_gene: TRBJ2-7
d_gene: -
abundance: many
v_gene: TRBV6-5
CDR3nt: TGTGCCAGCAGTTACCGGGACTTGCGCTACGAGCAGTACTTC
CDR3aa: CASSYRDLRYEQYF

len: 15
j_gene: TRBJ1-5
d_gene: -
abundance: few
v_gene: TRBV7-9
CDR3nt: TGTGCCAGCAGCTTAACCGGCAGGGAGAATCAGCCCCAGCATTTT
CDR3aa: CASSLTGRENQPQHF

len: 15
j_gene: TRBJ1-5
d_gene: -
abundance: few
v_gene: TRBV5-1
CDR3nt: TGCGCCAGCAGCTTGACAGGGAAGAGCAATCAGCCCCAGCATTTT
CDR3aa: CASSLTGKSNQPQHF

len: 15
j_gene: TRBJ2-3
d_gene: TRBD1
abundance: many
v_gene: TRBV25-1
CDR3nt: TGTGCCAGCAGTGAATTCGCAGGGGGCTCAGATACGCAGTATTTT
CDR3aa: CASSEFAGGSDTQYF

len: 15
j_gene: TRBJ2-7
d_gene: -
abundance: few
v_gene: TRBV19
CDR3nt: TGTGCCAGTAGTTCCTCGGGGTTAACCACCTACGAGCAGTACTTC
CDR3aa: CASSSSGLTTYEQYF

len: 14
j_gene: TRBJ1-1
d_gene: -
abundance: -
v_gene: TRBV12-3/TRBV12-4
CDR3nt: TGTGCCAGCAGTCGAAACCGCAGGAGCACTGAAGCTTTCTTT
CDR3aa: CASSRNRRSTEAFF